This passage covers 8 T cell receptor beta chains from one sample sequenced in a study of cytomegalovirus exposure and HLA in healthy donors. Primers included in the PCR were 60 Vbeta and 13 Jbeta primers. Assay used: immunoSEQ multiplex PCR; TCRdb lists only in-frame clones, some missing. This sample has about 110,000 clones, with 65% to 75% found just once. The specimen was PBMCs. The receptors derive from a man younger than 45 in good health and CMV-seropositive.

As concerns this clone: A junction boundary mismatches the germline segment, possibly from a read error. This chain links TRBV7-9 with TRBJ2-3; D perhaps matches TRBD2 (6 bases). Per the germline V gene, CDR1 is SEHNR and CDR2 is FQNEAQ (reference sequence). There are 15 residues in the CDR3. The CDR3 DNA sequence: TGTGCCAGCAGCTTAGCGTTAAGGGTGTGGGACTTCGAAGGTTTT. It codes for CASSLALRVWDFEGF.

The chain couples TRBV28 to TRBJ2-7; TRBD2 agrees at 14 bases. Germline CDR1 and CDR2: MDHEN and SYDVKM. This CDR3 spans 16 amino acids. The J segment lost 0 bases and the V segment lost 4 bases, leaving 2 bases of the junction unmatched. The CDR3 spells CASSYGTSGSSYEQYF. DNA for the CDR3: TGTGCCAGCAGTTATGGGACTAGCGGGAGCTCCTACGAGCAGTACTTC.

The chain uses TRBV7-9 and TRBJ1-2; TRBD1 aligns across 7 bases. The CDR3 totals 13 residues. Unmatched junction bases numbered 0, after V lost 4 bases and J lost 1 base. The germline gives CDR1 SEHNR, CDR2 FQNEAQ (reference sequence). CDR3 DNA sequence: TGTGCCAGCAGCTGGGACAGTAACTATGGCTACACCTTC. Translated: CASSWDSNYGYTF.

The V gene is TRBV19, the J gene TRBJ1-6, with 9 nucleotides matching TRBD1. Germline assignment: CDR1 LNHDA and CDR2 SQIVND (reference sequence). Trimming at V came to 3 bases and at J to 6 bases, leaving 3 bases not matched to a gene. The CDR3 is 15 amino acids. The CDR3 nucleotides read TGTGCCAGTAGTATGGGGGACAGGGTTAATTCACCCCTCCACTTT. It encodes CASSMGDRVNSPLHF.

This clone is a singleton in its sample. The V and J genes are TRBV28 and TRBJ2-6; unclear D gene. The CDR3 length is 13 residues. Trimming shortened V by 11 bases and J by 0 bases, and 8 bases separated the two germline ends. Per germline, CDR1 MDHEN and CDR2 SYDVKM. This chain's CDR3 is CAVHNSGANVLTF. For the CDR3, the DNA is TGTGCCGTCCACAACTCTGGGGCCAACGTCCTGACTTTC.

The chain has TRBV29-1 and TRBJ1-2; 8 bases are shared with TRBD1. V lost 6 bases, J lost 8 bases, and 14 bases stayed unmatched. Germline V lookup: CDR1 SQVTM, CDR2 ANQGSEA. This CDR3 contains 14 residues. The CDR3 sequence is CSVRGTGARDGYTF. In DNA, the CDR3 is TGCAGCGTGAGGGGGACAGGAGCCAGGGACGGCTACACCTTC.

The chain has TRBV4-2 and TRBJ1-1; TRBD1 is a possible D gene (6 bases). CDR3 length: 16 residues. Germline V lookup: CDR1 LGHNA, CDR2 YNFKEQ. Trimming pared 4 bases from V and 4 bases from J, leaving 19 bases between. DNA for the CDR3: TGTGCCAGCAGCCCACCGACAGGAGCCCTAGGCACTGAAGCTTTCTTT. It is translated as CASSPPTGALGTEAFF.

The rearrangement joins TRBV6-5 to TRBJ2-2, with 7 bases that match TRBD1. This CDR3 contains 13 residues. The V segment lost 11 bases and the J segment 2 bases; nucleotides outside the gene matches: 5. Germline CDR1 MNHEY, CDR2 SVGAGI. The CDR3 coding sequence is TGTGCCGTACAGGGGCCCAACACCGGGGAGCTGTTTTTT. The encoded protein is CAVQGPNTGELFF.